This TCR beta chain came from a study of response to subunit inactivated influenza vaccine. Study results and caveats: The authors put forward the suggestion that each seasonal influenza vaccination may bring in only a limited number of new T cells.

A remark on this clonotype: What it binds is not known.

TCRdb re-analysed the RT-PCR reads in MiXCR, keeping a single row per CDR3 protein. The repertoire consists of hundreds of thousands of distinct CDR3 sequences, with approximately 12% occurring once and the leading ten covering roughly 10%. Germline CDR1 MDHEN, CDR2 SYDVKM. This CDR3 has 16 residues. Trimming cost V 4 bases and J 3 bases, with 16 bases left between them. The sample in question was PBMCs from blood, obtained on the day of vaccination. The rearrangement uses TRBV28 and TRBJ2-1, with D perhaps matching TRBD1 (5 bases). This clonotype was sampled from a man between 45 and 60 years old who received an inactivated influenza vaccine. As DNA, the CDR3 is TGTGCCAGCAGTTCGGACACTTCGGAACTCTACAATGAGCAGTTCTTC. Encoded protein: CASSSDTSELYNEQFF.